This T cell receptor beta chain is drawn from a study of vaccination and CD4 T cells after COVID-19. Study as a whole: Cells received overlapping spike peptides from SARS-CoV-2, HCoV-NL63, HCoV-OC43 and HCoV-229E as stimulation.

CDR1 is SGHTA and CDR2 is FQGTGA in the germline V gene. V was shortened by 6 bases and J by 1 base, with 9 bases between the two germline ends. The CDR3 has 13 residues. Oncomine TCR Beta short-read sequencing was applied to DNA from cultured CD4+ T cells. From the PCR reads, TCRdb called clonotypes with MiXCR, one entry per CDR3 protein. The sample shows under 25,000 distinct CDR3 sequences, 50% to 60% of them seen only once. This clonotype was counted only a few times. Antigen: not known. Treatment here: approximately 9-day PBMC culture with coronavirus spike peptide pools or control peptides (ViraFEST assay). Cell culture was performed with roughly 1.8 million PBMCs per well in the presence of about 9.1 IU/ml IL-2 and 10 ug/ml peptide pools. Negative selection enriched CD4+ T cells from cultures at around 9 days. General study findings and limits: Convalescent patients saw a median about 85% of their reactive clones show up only after vaccination.

The sample comprised CD4+ T cells from blood, cultured in vitro. This clonotype was obtained from a human donor who had recovered from COVID-19. J is TRBJ1-1 and V is TRBV7-3; D unclear. The CDR3 loop reads CASSFSENTEAFF. The DNA for the CDR3 is TGTGCCAGCAGTTTTAGCGAGAACACTGAAGCTTTCTTT.